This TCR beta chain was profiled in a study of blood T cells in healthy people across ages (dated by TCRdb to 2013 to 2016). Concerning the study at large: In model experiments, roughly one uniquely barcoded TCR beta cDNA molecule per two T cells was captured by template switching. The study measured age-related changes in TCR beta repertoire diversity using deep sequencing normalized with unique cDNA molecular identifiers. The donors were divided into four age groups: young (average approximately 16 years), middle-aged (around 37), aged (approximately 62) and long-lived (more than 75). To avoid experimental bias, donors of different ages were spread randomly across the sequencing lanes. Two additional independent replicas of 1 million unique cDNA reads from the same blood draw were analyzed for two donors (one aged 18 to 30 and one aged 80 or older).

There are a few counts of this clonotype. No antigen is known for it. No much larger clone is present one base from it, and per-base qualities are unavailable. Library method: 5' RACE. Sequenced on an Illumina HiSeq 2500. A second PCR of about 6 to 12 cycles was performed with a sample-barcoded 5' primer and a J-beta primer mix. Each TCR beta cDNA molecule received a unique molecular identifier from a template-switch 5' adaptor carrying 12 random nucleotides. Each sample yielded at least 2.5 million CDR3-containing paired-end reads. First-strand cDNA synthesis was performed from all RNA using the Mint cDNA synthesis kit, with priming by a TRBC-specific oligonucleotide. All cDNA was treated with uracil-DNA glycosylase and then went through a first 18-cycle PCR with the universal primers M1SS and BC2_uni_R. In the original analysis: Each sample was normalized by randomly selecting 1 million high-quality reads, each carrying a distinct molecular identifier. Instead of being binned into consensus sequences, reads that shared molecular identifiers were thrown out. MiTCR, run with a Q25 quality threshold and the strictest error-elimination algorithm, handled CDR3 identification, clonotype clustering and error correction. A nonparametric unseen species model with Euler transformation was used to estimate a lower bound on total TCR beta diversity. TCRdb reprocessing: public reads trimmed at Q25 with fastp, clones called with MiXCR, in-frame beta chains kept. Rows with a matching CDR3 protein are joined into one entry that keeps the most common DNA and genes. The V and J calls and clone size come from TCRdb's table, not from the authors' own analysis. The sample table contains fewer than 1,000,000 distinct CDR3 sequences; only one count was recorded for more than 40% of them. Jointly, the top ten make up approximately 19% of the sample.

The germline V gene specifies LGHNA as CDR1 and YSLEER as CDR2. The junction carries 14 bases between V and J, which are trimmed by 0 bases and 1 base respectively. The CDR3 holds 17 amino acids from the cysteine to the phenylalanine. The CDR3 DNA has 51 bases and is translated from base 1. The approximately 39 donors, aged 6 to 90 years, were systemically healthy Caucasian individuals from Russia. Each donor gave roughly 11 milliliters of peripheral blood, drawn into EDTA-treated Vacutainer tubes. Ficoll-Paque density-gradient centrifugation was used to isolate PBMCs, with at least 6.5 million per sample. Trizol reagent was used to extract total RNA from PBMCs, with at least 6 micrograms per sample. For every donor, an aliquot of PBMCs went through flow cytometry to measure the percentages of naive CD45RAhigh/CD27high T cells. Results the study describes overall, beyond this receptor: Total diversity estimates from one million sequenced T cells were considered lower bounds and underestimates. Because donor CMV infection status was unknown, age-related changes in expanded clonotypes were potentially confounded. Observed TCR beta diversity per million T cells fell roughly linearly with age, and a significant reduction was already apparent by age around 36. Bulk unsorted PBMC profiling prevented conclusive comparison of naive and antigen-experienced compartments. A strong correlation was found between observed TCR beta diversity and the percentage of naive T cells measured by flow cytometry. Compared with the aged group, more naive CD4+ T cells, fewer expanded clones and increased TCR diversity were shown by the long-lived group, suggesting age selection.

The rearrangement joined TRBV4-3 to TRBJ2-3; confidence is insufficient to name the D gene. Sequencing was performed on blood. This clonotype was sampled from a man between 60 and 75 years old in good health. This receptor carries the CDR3 CASSQETGSAGTDTQYF. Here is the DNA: TGCGCCAGCAGCCAAGAAACGGGTTCAGCTGGCACAGATACGCAGTATTTT.